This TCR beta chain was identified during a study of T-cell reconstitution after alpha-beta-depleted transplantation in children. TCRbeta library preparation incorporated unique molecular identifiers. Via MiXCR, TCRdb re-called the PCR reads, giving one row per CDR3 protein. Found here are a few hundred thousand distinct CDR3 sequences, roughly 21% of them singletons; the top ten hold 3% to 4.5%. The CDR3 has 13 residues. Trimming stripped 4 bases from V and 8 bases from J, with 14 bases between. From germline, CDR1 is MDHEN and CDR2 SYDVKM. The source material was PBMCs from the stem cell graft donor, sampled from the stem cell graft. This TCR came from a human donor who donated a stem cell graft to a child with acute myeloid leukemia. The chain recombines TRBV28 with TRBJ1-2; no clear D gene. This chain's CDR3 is CASSSRPKGGYTF. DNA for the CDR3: TGTGCCAGCAGTTCCCGCCCTAAAGGGGGCTACACCTTC.